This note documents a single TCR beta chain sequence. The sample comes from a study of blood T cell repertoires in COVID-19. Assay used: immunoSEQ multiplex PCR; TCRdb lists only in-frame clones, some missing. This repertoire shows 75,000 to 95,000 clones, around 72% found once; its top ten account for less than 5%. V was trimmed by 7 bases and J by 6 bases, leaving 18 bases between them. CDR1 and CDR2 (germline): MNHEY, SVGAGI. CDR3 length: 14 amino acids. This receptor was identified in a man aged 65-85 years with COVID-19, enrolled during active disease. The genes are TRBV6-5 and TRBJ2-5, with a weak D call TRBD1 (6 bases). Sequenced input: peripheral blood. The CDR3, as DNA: TGTGCCAGCATGTCTCAGGGGATCGGTCAGACCCAGTACTTC. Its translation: CASMSQGIGQTQYF.